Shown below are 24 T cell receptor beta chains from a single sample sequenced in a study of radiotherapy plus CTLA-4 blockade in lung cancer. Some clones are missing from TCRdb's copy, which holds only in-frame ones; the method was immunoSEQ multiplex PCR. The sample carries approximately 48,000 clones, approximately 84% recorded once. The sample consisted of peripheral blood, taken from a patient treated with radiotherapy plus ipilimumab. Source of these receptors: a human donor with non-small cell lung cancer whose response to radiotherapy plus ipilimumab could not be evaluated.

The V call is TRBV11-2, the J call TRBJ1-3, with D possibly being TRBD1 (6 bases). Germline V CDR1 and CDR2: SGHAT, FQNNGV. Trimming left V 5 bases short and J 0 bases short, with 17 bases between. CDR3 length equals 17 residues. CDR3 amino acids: CASSPPTGTISGNTIYF. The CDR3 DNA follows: TGTGCCAGCAGCCCCCCCACAGGGACGATCTCTGGAAACACCATATATTTT. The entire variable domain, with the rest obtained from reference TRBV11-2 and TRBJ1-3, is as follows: EAGVAQSPRYKIIEKRQSVAFWCNPISGHATLYWYQQILGQGPKLLIQFQNNGVVDDSQLPKDRFSAERLKGVDSTLKIQPAKLEDSAVYLCASSPPTGTISGNTIYFGEGSWLTVV.

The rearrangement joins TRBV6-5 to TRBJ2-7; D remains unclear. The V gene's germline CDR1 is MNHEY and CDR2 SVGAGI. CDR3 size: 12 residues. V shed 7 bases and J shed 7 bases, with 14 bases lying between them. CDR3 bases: TGTGCCAGCAATCAACACGGAGCAGAGCAGTACTTC. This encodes CASNQHGAEQYF.

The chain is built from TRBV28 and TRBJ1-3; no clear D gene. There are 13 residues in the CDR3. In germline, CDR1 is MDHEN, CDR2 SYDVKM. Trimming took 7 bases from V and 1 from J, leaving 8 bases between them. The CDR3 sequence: CASTQYSGNTIYF. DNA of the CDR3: TGTGCCAGCACCCAGTATTCTGGAAACACCATATATTTT.

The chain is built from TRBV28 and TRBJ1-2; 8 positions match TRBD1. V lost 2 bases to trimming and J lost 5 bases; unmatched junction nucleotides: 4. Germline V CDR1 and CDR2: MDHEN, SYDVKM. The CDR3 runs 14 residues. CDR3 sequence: CASSLQGASYGYTF. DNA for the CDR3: TGTGCCAGCAGTTTACAGGGGGCATCTTATGGCTACACCTTC.

The CDR3 DNA is TGCGCCAGCACACCGGGAGGGCCGGGTACGCAGTATTTT. It specifies CASTPGGPGTQYF. The chain employs TRBV10-2 and TRBJ2-3; 8 bases are shared with TRBD2. Losses at the gene ends were 7 bases for V and 8 bases for J; bases not matched to a gene: 8. In germline, CDR1 is WSHSY, CDR2 SAAADI. This CDR3 region has 13 residues.

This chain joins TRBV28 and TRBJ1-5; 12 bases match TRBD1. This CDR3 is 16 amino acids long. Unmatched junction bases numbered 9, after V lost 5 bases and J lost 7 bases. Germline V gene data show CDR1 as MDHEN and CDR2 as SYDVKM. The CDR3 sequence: CASSAIGTGGRQPQHF. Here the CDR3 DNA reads TGTGCCAGCAGTGCTATAGGGACAGGGGGCAGGCAGCCCCAGCATTTT.

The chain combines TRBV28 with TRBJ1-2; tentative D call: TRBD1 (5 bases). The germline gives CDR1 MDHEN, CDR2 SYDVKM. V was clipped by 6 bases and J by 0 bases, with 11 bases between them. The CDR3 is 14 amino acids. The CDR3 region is CASSRQTTNYGYTF. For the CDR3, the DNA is TGTGCCAGCAGCCGACAGACCACTAACTATGGCTACACCTTC.

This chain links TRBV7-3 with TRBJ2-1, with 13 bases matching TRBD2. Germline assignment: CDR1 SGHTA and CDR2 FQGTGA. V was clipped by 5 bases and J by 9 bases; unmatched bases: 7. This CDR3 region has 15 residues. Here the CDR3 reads CASSTLGTSGTEQFF. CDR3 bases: TGTGCCAGCAGCACATTGGGGACTAGCGGGACTGAGCAGTTCTTC.

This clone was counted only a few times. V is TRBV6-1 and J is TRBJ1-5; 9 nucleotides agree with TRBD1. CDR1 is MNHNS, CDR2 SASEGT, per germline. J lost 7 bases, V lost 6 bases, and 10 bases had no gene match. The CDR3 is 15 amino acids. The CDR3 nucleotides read TGTGCCAGCAGGTCCGGACAGGGGAAGTACCAGCCCCAGCATTTT. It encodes CASRSGQGKYQPQHF.

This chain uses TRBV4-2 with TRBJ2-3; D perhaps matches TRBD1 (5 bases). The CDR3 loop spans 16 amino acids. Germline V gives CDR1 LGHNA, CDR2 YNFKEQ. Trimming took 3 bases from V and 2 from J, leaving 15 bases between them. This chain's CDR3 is CASSQETGFTTDTQYF. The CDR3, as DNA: TGTGCCAGCAGCCAGGAAACAGGCTTCACCACAGATACGCAGTATTTT.

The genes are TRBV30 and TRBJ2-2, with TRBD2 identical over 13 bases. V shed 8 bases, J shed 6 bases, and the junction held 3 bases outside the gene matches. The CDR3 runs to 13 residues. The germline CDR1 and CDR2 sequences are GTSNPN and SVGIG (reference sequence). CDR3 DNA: TGTGCCCGGACTAGCGGGAGTTCCGGGGAGCTGTTTTTT. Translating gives CARTSGSSGELFF.

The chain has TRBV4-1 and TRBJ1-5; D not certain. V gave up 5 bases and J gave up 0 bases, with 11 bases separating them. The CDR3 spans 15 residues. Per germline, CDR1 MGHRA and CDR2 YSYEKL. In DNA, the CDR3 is TGCGCCAGCAGCAACGGGGATTATAGCAATCAGCCCCAGCATTTT. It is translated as CASSNGDYSNQPQHF.

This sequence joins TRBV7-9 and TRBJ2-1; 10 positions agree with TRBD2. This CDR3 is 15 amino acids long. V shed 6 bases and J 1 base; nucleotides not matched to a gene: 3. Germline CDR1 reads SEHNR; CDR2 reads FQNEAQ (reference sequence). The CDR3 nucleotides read TGTGCCAGCAGATCGACTAGCGGGTCCTACAATGAGCAGTTCTTC. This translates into CASRSTSGSYNEQFF.

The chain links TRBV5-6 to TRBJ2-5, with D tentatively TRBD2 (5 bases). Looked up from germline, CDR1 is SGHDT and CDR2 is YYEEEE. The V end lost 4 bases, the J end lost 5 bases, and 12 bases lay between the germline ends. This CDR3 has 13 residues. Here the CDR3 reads CASSGGVAETQYF. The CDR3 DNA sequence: TGTGCCAGCAGCGGAGGTGTTGCTGAGACCCAGTACTTC.

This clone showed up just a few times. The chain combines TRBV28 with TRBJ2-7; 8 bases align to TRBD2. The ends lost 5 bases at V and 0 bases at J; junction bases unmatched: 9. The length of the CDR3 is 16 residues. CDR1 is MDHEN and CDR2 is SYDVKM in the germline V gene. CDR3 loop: CASSNLLSGSSYEQYF. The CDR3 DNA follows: TGTGCCAGCAGTAACCTCCTGAGCGGGAGCTCCTACGAGCAGTACTTC.

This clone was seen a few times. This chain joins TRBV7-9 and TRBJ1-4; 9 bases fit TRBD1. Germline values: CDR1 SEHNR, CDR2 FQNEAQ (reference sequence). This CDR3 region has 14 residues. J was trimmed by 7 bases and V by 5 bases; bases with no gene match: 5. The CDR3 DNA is TGTGCCAGCAGCCGAACAGGGGGCGGTGAAAAACTGTTTTTT. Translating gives CASSRTGGGEKLFF.

The CDR3 region is CASSLYRRYTDTQYF. DNA of the CDR3: TGTGCCAGCAGTTTATACAGGAGATACACAGATACGCAGTATTTT. The chain couples TRBV28 to TRBJ2-3, with TRBD1 as a possible D gene (5 bases). The CDR3 runs to 15 residues. Germline CDR1 MDHEN, CDR2 SYDVKM. Trimming cost V 1 base and J 2 bases, with 10 bases left between them.

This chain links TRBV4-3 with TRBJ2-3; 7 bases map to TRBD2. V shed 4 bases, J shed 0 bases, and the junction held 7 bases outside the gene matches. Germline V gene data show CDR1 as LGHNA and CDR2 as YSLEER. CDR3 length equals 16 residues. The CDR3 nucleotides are TGCGCCAGCAGCCTCGGGACTACCTCTAGCACAGATACGCAGTATTTT. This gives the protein CASSLGTTSSTDTQYF.

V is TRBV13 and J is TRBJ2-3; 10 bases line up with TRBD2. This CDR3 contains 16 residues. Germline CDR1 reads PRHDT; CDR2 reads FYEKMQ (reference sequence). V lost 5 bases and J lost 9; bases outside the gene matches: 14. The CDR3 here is CASSAPGSGRAGTQYF. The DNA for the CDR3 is TGTGCCAGCAGCGCCCCGGGGAGCGGGAGGGCCGGGACGCAGTATTTT.

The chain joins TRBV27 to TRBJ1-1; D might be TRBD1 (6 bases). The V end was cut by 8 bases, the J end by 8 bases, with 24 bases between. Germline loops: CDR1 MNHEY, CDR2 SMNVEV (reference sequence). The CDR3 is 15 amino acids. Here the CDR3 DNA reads TGTGCCAGCTACCGAGACCCCCGGACAGCCGCCGAAGCTTTCTTT. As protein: CASYRDPRTAAEAFF.

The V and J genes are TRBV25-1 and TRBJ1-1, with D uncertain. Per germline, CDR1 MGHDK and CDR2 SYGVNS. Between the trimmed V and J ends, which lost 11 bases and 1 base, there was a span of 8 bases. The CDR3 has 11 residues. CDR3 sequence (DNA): TGTGCCTCAGAAAGGAACACTGAAGCTTTCTTT. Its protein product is CASERNTEAFF.

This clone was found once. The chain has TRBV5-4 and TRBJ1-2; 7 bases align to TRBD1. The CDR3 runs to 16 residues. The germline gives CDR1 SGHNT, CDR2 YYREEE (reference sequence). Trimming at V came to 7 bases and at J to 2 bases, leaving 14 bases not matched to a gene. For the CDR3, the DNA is TGTGCCAGCCAATTACCCGGAACAGGGGCCAACTATGGCTACACCTTC. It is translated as CASQLPGTGANYGYTF.

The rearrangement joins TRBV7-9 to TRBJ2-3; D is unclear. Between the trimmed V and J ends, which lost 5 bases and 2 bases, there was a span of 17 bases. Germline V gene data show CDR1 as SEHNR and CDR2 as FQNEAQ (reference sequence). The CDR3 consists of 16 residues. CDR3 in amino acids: CASSLWRALNTDTQYF. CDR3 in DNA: TGTGCCAGCAGCCTATGGAGAGCCTTAAACACAGATACGCAGTATTTT. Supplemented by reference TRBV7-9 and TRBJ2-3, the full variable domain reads DTGVSQNPRHKITKRGQNVTFRCDPISEHNRLYWYRQTLGQGPEFLTYFQNEAQLEKSRLLSDRFSAERPKGSFSTLEIQRTEQGDSAMYLCASSLWRALNTDTQYFGPGTRLTVL.

The CDR3 protein is CASSQGQGKDTGELFF. CDR3 nucleotide sequence: TGCGCCAGCAGCCAAGGACAGGGGAAGGACACCGGGGAGCTGTTTTTT. The chain joins TRBV4-1 to TRBJ2-2; 8 bases fit TRBD1. Germline loops: CDR1 MGHRA, CDR2 YSYEKL. CDR3 length: 16 residues. With V trimmed by 1 base and J by 3 bases, 4 bases remained unmatched.